This T cell receptor (beta chain) appears in the sequencing data of a study of blood T cell repertoires in COVID-19. About the research overall: Acute and convalescent COVID-19 specimens originated in the United States, Italy and Spain. Sources were T cells, B-cell-depleted T cells, or PBMCs; the material itself was cDNA or gDNA.

Those enrolled, adults aged roughly 18 to 89 years, came from fewer than 25 US areas. Clinical history as reported by participants underpinned cohort assignment. The repertoire was sequenced with immunoSEQ multiplex PCR; TCRdb's copy has only in-frame clones and lacks some. The data contain approximately 300,000 clones, around 90% of them singletons. Germline loops: CDR1 SGHTS, CDR2 YDEGEE. The junction had 2 bases not matched to a gene; V was cut back by 4 bases and J by 4 bases. The CDR3 is 13 amino acids. The sequence was obtained from a young woman with acute COVID-19. The source material was PBMCs or T cells enriched from blood (not recorded which). The chain uses TRBV5-8 and TRBJ2-1; 7 bases map to TRBD2. CDR3 sequence: CASSQAGYNEQFF. The CDR3 DNA sequence: TGTGCCAGCAGCCAAGCGGGGTACAATGAGCAGTTCTTC.